Listed here are 24 T cell receptor beta chains from one sample, sequenced in a study of T cell responses to AZD1222 COVID-19 vaccine. The table came from immunoSEQ multiplex PCR; TCRdb's copy has only in-frame clones and leaves some out. This repertoire shows more than 140,000 clones, approximately 90% found once; its top ten account for approximately 3.6%. The material sequenced was peripheral blood, taken on day 0 of MenACWY control vaccination. The receptors derive from an adult in good health.

The genes are TRBV29-1 and TRBJ2-7; maybe TRBD2 (6 bases). The CDR3 totals 13 residues. The V and J ends lost 4 bases and 0 bases respectively, with 10 bases between them. The V gene's germline CDR1 is SQVTM and CDR2 ANQGSEA. CDR3 sequence: CSVAPGLSYEQYF. CDR3 in DNA: TGCAGCGTTGCCCCGGGACTCTCCTACGAGCAGTACTTC.

The V gene is TRBV5-6, the J gene TRBJ2-2; D ambiguous. With 3 bases removed from V and 6 bases from J, the gap between germline ends came to 12 bases. The CDR3 consists of 14 residues. Germline-derived CDR1 and CDR2 are SGHDT and YYEEEE. Here the CDR3 DNA reads TGTGCCAGCAGCTCCCTTTCGGGCGCCGGGGAGCTGTTTTTT. This encodes CASSSLSGAGELFF.

This chain joins TRBV14 and TRBJ1-2; no firm D call. V shed 4 bases and J shed 8 bases, with 14 bases lying between them. The CDR3 has 13 amino acids. Germline V gene sequence: CDR1 SGHDN, CDR2 FVKESK. This CDR3 reads CASSPRDNRGYTF. The DNA for the CDR3 is TGTGCCAGCAGCCCCCGGGATAACCGCGGCTACACCTTC.

The chain joins TRBV5-1 to TRBJ1-1; TRBD1 aligns across 9 bases. CDR1 is SGHRS and CDR2 is YFSETQ in the germline V gene. The CDR3 length is 14 residues. V dropped 5 bases and J dropped 4; count of bases not matched to a gene: 6. CDR3: CASREGQGSTEAFF. The DNA of the CDR3 is TGCGCCAGCAGAGAAGGACAGGGGAGCACTGAAGCTTTCTTT.

The chain employs TRBV12-3 or TRBV12-4 and TRBJ2-1, with D unresolved. The CDR3 length is 12 residues. V was shortened by 1 base and J by 7 bases, with 5 bases between the two germline ends. The CDR3 DNA follows: TGTGCCAGCAGTTTAGGCAGGAATGAGCAGTTCTTC. Amino acid sequence: CASSLGRNEQFF.

This clone was detected only once. This chain joins TRBV11-3 and TRBJ2-5; D may be TRBD1 (6 bases). This CDR3 contains 12 residues. V was trimmed by 0 bases and J by 13 bases, leaving 12 bases between them. Per germline, CDR1 SGHNT and CDR2 YENEEA. The CDR3, as DNA: TGTGCCAGCAGCTTAGATTCAGGGGTTACGTACTTC. Translating it yields CASSLDSGVTYF.

The count of this clone is one. The chain couples TRBV6-5 to TRBJ1-2; 7 nucleotides align to TRBD1. J lost 9 bases, V lost 4 bases, and 17 bases had no gene match. The CDR3 runs to 16 residues. The germline gives CDR1 MNHEY, CDR2 SVGAGI. CDR3 bases: TGTGCCAGCAGTTCTCAGACAGGGACATTTTCTAGCCGCTACACCTTC. Its protein product is CASSSQTGTFSSRYTF.

This clone showed up just a few times. The J gene is TRBJ2-1, the V gene TRBV7-2; 11 bases match TRBD2. CDR3 length: 14 amino acids. The ends lost 4 bases at V and 8 bases at J; junction bases unmatched: 4. The germline CDR1 and CDR2 sequences are SGHTA and FQGNSA. CDR3 sequence (DNA): TGTGCCAGCAGCTCACTAGCGGGGGACCATGAGCAGTTCTTC. Its protein is CASSSLAGDHEQFF.

The V gene is TRBV6-2 or TRBV6-3, the J gene TRBJ2-3; TRBD2 matches at 11 bases. This CDR3 has 17 amino acids. Losses at the gene ends were 6 bases for V and 1 base for J; bases not matched to a gene: 9. Germline V gene lookup returns CDR1 MNHEY and CDR2 SVGEGT. CDR3 coding DNA: TGTGCCAGCAGCCCGACCCAGGGACTAGCGGGCACAGATACGCAGTATTTT. Its translation: CASSPTQGLAGTDTQYF.

This clone showed up just once. This chain uses TRBV9 with TRBJ1-2; 8 nucleotides agree with TRBD1. Germline trimming cut 3 bases from V and 7 bases from J; bases unmatched to any gene: 8. The CDR3 is 14 amino acids. The germline V gene encodes CDR1 SGDLS and CDR2 YYNGEE. This CDR3 is CASSEQGGSGGYTF. The CDR3, as DNA: TGTGCCAGCAGCGAACAGGGGGGTTCGGGTGGCTACACCTTC.

V is TRBV11-3 and J is TRBJ1-1; 7 nucleotides agree with TRBD1. The CDR3 contains 15 residues. The V gene's germline CDR1 is SGHNT and CDR2 YENEEA. Unmatched junction bases numbered 6, after V lost 3 bases and J lost 2 bases. This CDR3 reads CASSFLRQGNTEAFF. The CDR3 coding sequence is TGTGCCAGCAGCTTCCTGCGACAGGGAAACACTGAAGCTTTCTTT. The full variable domain, with the rest looked up from reference TRBV11-3 and TRBJ1-1, is EAGVVQSPRYKIIEKKQPVAFWCNPISGHNTLYWYLQNLGQGPELLIRYENEEAVDDSQLPKDRFSAERLKGVDSTLKIQPAELGDSAVYLCASSFLRQGNTEAFFGQGTRLTVV.

The chain joins TRBV5-6 to TRBJ1-3; perhaps TRBD1 as D (5 bases). Trimming shortened V by 3 bases and J by 0 bases, and 16 bases separated the two germline ends. Germline values: CDR1 SGHDT, CDR2 YYEEEE. The CDR3 consists of 17 residues. This CDR3 reads CASSSYWGPSSGNTIYF. As DNA, the CDR3 is TGTGCCAGCAGCTCGTATTGGGGACCAAGCTCTGGAAACACCATATATTTT.

This clone was observed a handful of times. V and J are TRBV29-1 and TRBJ1-1; unclear D gene. This CDR3 has 14 amino acids. Germline CDR1 reads SQVTM; CDR2 reads ANQGSEA. Trimming cost V 2 bases and J 4 bases, with 14 bases left between them. The CDR3 sequence: CSVELIGVGTEAFF. In DNA, the CDR3 is TGCAGCGTTGAATTAATCGGGGTCGGCACTGAAGCTTTCTTT.

The count of this clone is one. The rearrangement links TRBV5-1 to TRBJ2-7; 10 nucleotides match TRBD2. The CDR3 has 16 amino acids. Germline loops: CDR1 SGHRS, CDR2 YFSETQ. V shed 0 bases, J shed 5 bases, and the junction held 8 bases outside the gene matches. This chain's CDR3 is CASSLVRASGSHEQYF. DNA of the CDR3: TGCGCCAGCAGCTTGGTTCGGGCTAGCGGGAGCCACGAGCAGTACTTC. The variable domain in full, completed from reference TRBV5-1 and TRBJ2-7, reads KAGVTQTPRYLIKTRGQQVTLSCSPISGHRSVSWYQQTPGQGLQFLFEYFSETQRNKGNFPGRFSGRQFSNSRSEMNVSTLELGDSALYLCASSLVRASGSHEQYFGPGTRLTVT.

V gene TRBV5-1 combines with J gene TRBJ2-7; D may be TRBD2 (5 bases). Trimming took off 2 bases at V and 3 bases at J, with 18 bases between the two ends. Germline assignment: CDR1 SGHRS and CDR2 YFSETQ. The CDR3 sequence is 16 residues long. DNA for the CDR3: TGCGCCAGCAGCTTCTGGCCACGGGGTTCAGGCTACGAGCAGTACTTC. It encodes CASSFWPRGSGYEQYF.

V is TRBV9 and J is TRBJ2-7, with D perhaps TRBD1 (5 bases). V dropped 3 bases and J dropped 2 bases, with 12 bases sitting between them. This CDR3 has 14 amino acids. CDR1 and CDR2 from the germline V gene are SGDLS and YYNGEE. The CDR3 reads CASSGGGHPYEQYF. The CDR3 DNA is TGTGCCAGCAGCGGGGGCGGACACCCCTACGAGCAGTACTTC. The full variable domain, rest sourced from reference TRBV9 and TRBJ2-7, is DSGVTQTPKHLITATGQRVTLRCSPRSGDLSVYWYQQSLDQGLQFLIQYYNGEERAKGNILERFSAQQFPDLHSELNLSSLELGDSALYFCASSGGGHPYEQYFGPGTRLTVT.

The rearrangement joins TRBV5-1 to TRBJ1-2; possibly TRBD1 for D (6 bases). V lost 1 base and J lost 8, with 12 bases in between. The length of the CDR3 is 13 residues. CDR1 is SGHRS, CDR2 YFSETQ, per germline. CDR3 residues: CASSLPGGQGYTF. The CDR3, as DNA: TGCGCCAGCAGCTTGCCCGGGGGGCAAGGCTACACCTTC.

This rearrangement joins TRBV6-2 or TRBV6-3 to TRBJ2-6; D is unclear. The CDR3 spans 15 residues. Germline CDR1 reads MNHEY; CDR2 reads SVGEGT. V was pared by 2 bases and J by 0 bases, with 5 bases between. CDR3 nucleotides: TGTGCCAGCAGTTACAGCCACTCTGGGGCCAACGTCCTGACTTTC. It is translated as CASSYSHSGANVLTF.

This rearrangement joins TRBV28 to TRBJ2-7, with 11 bases lining up with TRBD2. In germline, CDR1 is MDHEN, CDR2 SYDVKM. Trimming took 4 bases from V and 3 from J; bases not matched to a gene: 8. There are 16 residues in the CDR3. For the CDR3, the DNA is TGTGCCAGCAGTTCTGGGGGGACTAGCGGAAACTACGAGCAGTACTTC. This sequence encodes CASSSGGTSGNYEQYF.

The chain employs TRBV7-2 and TRBJ2-1, with 8 bases matching TRBD1. Per the germline V gene, CDR1 is SGHTA and CDR2 is FQGNSA. V trimming: 4 bases; J trimming: 9 bases; junction bases outside the gene matches: 8. This CDR3 region has 14 residues. This CDR3 reads CASSSHRQGSEQFF. Here the CDR3 DNA reads TGTGCCAGCAGCTCCCACCGACAGGGGAGTGAGCAGTTCTTC.

This clone was detected once. J is TRBJ2-1 and V is TRBV19; a weak D match, TRBD2 (6 bases). Trimming shortened V by 4 bases and J by 4 bases, and 23 bases separated the two germline ends. The CDR3 is made up of 18 amino acids. Germline V gene sequence: CDR1 LNHDA, CDR2 SQIVND (reference sequence). CDR3 bases: TGTGCCAGTAGTACTCCTAGAATAGGGATTGGGACTTACAATGAGCAGTTCTTC. It codes for CASSTPRIGIGTYNEQFF.

This rearrangement joins TRBV13 to TRBJ2-3; D not certain. CDR3 length: 14 amino acids. CDR1 and CDR2 (germline): PRHDT, FYEKMQ (reference sequence). Deletions cut 1 base from V and 5 bases from J, with 10 bases between. CDR3 coding DNA: TGTGCCAGCAGCTTAGAGGGTTTAAGAGATACGCAGTATTTT. As protein: CASSLEGLRDTQYF.

This chain links TRBV19 with TRBJ1-4; D not resolved. The germline gives CDR1 LNHDA, CDR2 SQIVND (reference sequence). V shed 5 bases and J shed 0 bases, with 10 bases lying between them. This CDR3 region has 15 residues. The CDR3 here is CASSLPGATNEKLFF. CDR3 bases: TGTGCCAGTAGTCTCCCAGGTGCAACTAATGAAAAACTGTTTTTT.

The CDR3 loop reads CASSIRGRGRNQPQHF. Here the CDR3 DNA reads TGTGCCAGCAGCATCCGGGGGAGGGGAAGGAATCAGCCCCAGCATTTT. The rearrangement joins TRBV28 to TRBJ1-5; TRBD1 might be the D (5 bases). This CDR3 has 16 residues. Between the trimmed V and J ends, which lost 6 bases and 4 bases, there was a span of 19 bases. CDR1 MDHEN and CDR2 SYDVKM come from the germline V gene.